One and the same sample provided the 18 T cell receptor beta chains below, sequenced in a study of blood T cell repertoires in COVID-19. The data were produced by immunoSEQ multiplex PCR, yet TCRdb's version contains in-frame clones alone and is incomplete. The repertoire consists of under 300,000 clones, with roughly 86% occurring once and the leading ten covering approximately 1%. The sample comprised PBMCs or T cells enriched from blood (not recorded which). The receptors here all came from a woman in her twenties or thirties who had recovered from COVID-19.

The V call is TRBV9, the J call TRBJ1-1; the D gene is possibly TRBD1 (5 bases). The CDR3 runs to 12 residues. Trimming took 0 bases from V and 6 from J, leaving 6 bases between them. The V gene's germline CDR1 is SGDLS and CDR2 YYNGEE. The CDR3, as DNA: TGTGCCAGCAGCGTAGTAGGGGCTGAAGCTTTCTTT. This sequence encodes CASSVVGAEAFF. Complete variable domain (other parts from reference TRBV9 and TRBJ1-1): DSGVTQTPKHLITATGQRVTLRCSPRSGDLSVYWYQQSLDQGLQFLIQYYNGEERAKGNILERFSAQQFPDLHSELNLSSLELGDSALYFCASSVVGAEAFFGQGTRLTVV.

CDR3 region: CASSRRGPRRQDNYGYTF. The CDR3 DNA reads TGTGCCAGCAGCAGGAGGGGTCCTAGGCGGCAGGATAACTATGGCTACACCTTC. The chain recombines TRBV11-2 with TRBJ1-2; tentatively, D is TRBD1 (5 bases). Trimming took 5 bases from V and 1 from J, leaving 23 bases between them. Germline CDR1 and CDR2: SGHAT and FQNNGV. The CDR3 is made up of 18 amino acids.

CDR3 in amino acids: CASSLTGDYGYTF. The CDR3 DNA is TGTGCCAGCAGCTTGACAGGGGACTATGGCTACACCTTC. J is TRBJ1-2 and V is TRBV7-3; TRBD1 aligns across 8 bases. Trimming cost V 3 bases and J 3 bases; bases outside gene matches: 0. The CDR3 has 13 amino acids. In germline, CDR1 is SGHTA, CDR2 FQGTGA.

The chain is built from TRBV27 and TRBJ1-2; D is undetermined. V shed 5 bases and J shed 4 bases, with 14 bases lying between them. Germline CDR1 is MNHEY and CDR2 is SMNVEV (reference sequence). This CDR3 has 14 amino acids. The CDR3 region has the DNA TGTGCCAGCAGTCCTACCTCGAGGGTCTATGGCTACACCTTC. Translation gives CASSPTSRVYGYTF.

This chain links TRBV11-2 with TRBJ1-2; unclear D gene. CDR1 is SGHAT and CDR2 is FQNNGV in the germline V gene. V was cut by 5 bases and J by 4 bases, with 23 bases left in between. The CDR3 is 17 amino acids. CDR3 bases: TGTGCCAGCAGCAGCGGGTCTAGTGGGCAGGACCGCTATGGCTACACCTTC. Protein sequence: CASSSGSSGQDRYGYTF.

The V gene is TRBV5-8, the J gene TRBJ2-5; TRBD2 matches at 10 bases. The CDR3 runs 15 residues. Germline lookup yields CDR1 SGHTS and CDR2 YDEGEE. V trimming: 0 bases; J trimming: 4 bases; junction bases outside the gene matches: 3. The CDR3 loop reads CASSLGLAGVETQYF. The CDR3 DNA reads TGTGCCAGCAGCTTGGGCCTAGCGGGGGTAGAGACCCAGTACTTC.

The genes are TRBV7-2 and TRBJ1-5; 9 nucleotides line up with TRBD1. CDR1 and CDR2 from the germline V gene are SGHTA and FQGNSA. The CDR3 contains 14 residues. The V gene end was trimmed by 5 bases and the J gene end by 5 bases; junction bases not matched to a gene: 4. The CDR3 region is CASSPDRGYQPQHF. The CDR3 DNA sequence: TGTGCCAGCAGCCCCGACAGGGGGTATCAGCCCCAGCATTTT.

This clone was seen only a few times. V gene TRBV7-8 combines with J gene TRBJ2-7; 8 nucleotides line up with TRBD1. The trim removed 8 bases at V and 4 bases at J, leaving 22 bases unmatched. The CDR3 has 18 amino acids. CDR1 is SGHVS, CDR2 FQNEAQ, per germline. Here the CDR3 reads CASGRQGNPNNYLYEQYF. The CDR3 DNA reads as TGTGCCAGCGGAAGACAGGGGAACCCTAATAACTACTTGTACGAGCAGTACTTC.

The chain couples TRBV30 to TRBJ2-7, with TRBD1 identical over 7 bases. The CDR3 loop spans 14 amino acids. CDR1 is GTSNPN and CDR2 is SVGIG in the germline V gene (reference sequence). J lost 2 bases, V lost 0 bases, and 4 bases had no gene match. The CDR3 sequence is CAWSVQGVTYEQYF. The CDR3 DNA reads TGTGCCTGGAGTGTGCAGGGGGTAACCTACGAGCAGTACTTC. The full variable domain, its missing parts supplied by reference TRBV30 and TRBJ2-7, is SQTIHQWPATLVQPVGSPLSLECTVEGTSNPNLYWYRQAAGRGLQLLFYSVGIGQISSEVPQNLSASRPQDRQFILSSKKLLLSDSGFYLCAWSVQGVTYEQYFGPGTRLTVT.

V and J are TRBV7-9 and TRBJ1-5, with D perhaps matching TRBD1 (6 bases). The CDR3 consists of 13 residues. V gave up 9 bases and J gave up 6 bases, with 15 bases separating them. Per the germline V gene, CDR1 is SEHNR and CDR2 is FQNEAQ (reference sequence). This CDR3 is CASDGEGGQPQHF. The CDR3 DNA reads TGTGCCAGTGACGGGGAGGGGGGTCAGCCCCAGCATTTT.

In this sample, this clone turned up once. The J gene is TRBJ2-5, the V gene TRBV2; a weak D match, TRBD2 (6 bases). CDR1 is SNHLY, CDR2 FYNNEI, per germline. Trimming removed 6 bases at V and 3 bases at J, with 11 bases between. The CDR3 runs 13 residues. The CDR3 region has the DNA TGTGCCAGCAGGGGGGACTCTAAAGAGACCCAGTACTTC. This codes for CASRGDSKETQYF.

The rearrangement joins TRBV30 to TRBJ1-5; D uncertain. V was pared by 6 bases and J by 6 bases, with 9 bases between. CDR1 is GTSNPN, CDR2 SVGIG, per germline (reference sequence). The CDR3 consists of 11 residues. For the CDR3, the DNA is TGTGCCTGTGGGGAGGGTCAGCCCCAGCATTTT. Translating it yields CACGEGQPQHF.

The genes are TRBV9 and TRBJ1-5; D is possibly TRBD1 (6 bases). The ends were cut back, 0 bases at V and 8 bases at J, with 12 bases in the middle. Germline V gives CDR1 SGDLS, CDR2 YYNGEE. This CDR3 comprises 14 residues. This CDR3 reads CASSVGQGREPQHF. The CDR3 nucleotides are TGTGCCAGCAGCGTAGGGCAGGGGAGAGAGCCCCAGCATTTT.

The chain recombines TRBV5-6 with TRBJ2-3; 7 bases align to TRBD2. The CDR3 runs to 16 residues. Trimming took 1 base from V and 0 from J; bases not matched to a gene: 5. The germline gives CDR1 SGHDT, CDR2 YYEEEE. The CDR3: CASSLSYGRSTDTQYF. The CDR3 nucleotides read TGTGCCAGCAGCTTGAGTTACGGGAGGAGCACAGATACGCAGTATTTT. The full variable domain, completed using reference TRBV5-6 and TRBJ2-3, is DAGVTQSPTHLIKTRGQQVTLRCSPKSGHDTVSWYQQALGQGPQFIFQYYEEEERQRGNFPDRFSGHQFPNYSSELNVNALLLGDSALYLCASSLSYGRSTDTQYFGPGTRLTVL.

This clone has a single count. The V call is TRBV27, the J call TRBJ1-4; 7 bases align to TRBD1. The germline gives CDR1 MNHEY, CDR2 SMNVEV (reference sequence). This CDR3 region has 15 residues. Trimming removed 4 bases from V and 7 bases from J; junction bases left unmatched: 9. CDR3 DNA sequence: TGTGCCAGCAGTTCACGACAGGGACGAATTGAAAAACTGTTTTTT. This codes for CASSSRQGRIEKLFF.

The chain joins TRBV9 to TRBJ1-3; D gene ambiguous. This CDR3 spans 19 amino acids. The V end was cut by 4 bases, the J end by 7 bases, with 30 bases between. Germline values: CDR1 SGDLS, CDR2 YYNGEE. The CDR3 here is CASSQRVTHFFTLANTIYF. The CDR3 DNA reads TGTGCCAGCAGCCAACGGGTTACCCACTTCTTCACTCTCGCCAACACCATATATTTT.

This chain's CDR3 is CAWSRQGTYSNQPQHF. The CDR3 DNA is TGTGCCTGGAGTCGACAGGGGACCTATAGCAATCAGCCCCAGCATTTT. The J gene is TRBJ1-5, the V gene TRBV30, with 8 bases matching TRBD1. V was clipped by 2 bases and J by 0 bases; unmatched bases: 6. This CDR3 contains 16 residues. Germline CDR1 and CDR2: GTSNPN and SVGIG (reference sequence).

Comment on this clone: An end of the junction does not agree with germline; a read error may underlie this. The chain is built from TRBV4-3 and TRBJ1-6; a possible D gene is TRBD1 (5 bases). The CDR3 loop spans 16 amino acids. Germline V gene lookup returns CDR1 LGHNA and CDR2 YSLEER. The CDR3 sequence is CASRQDRTNPNSPLHF. The DNA of the CDR3 is TGCGCCAGCAGACAAGACAGAACAAACCCTAATTCACCCCTCCACTTT.